This is a list of T cell receptor beta chains from one sample in a study of OX40 agonist ivuxolimab in advanced cancers. This table comes from immunoSEQ multiplex PCR, and its TCRdb copy is limited to in-frame clones, with some not included. The table lists about 73,000 clones, around 86% of them singletons, with approximately 0.72% in the top ten. Here the sequenced sample was CD4+ or CD8+ T cells sorted from blood, taken in a trial of the OX40 agonist ivuxolimab. These receptors came from an adult with an advanced solid tumor such as melanoma, head and neck, liver or kidney cancer. Both conserved end residues are trimmed from each CDR3.

v_call,j_call,cdr3_aa
TRBV7-2,TRBJ2-7,ASSLVQSVGYEQY
TRBV19,TRBJ1-5,ASSIVGTGGRNQPQH
TRBV19,TRBJ2-7,ASSTTQGGEQY
TRBV28,TRBJ2-5,ASNRGNQGTQY
TRBV30,TRBJ2-2,AWSSWGELF
TRBV5-6,TRBJ1-6,ASSLRGLNNSPLH
TRBV7-3,TRBJ2-5,ASSSSGTGAQY
TRBV28,TRBJ1-2,ASTAGRSGYT
TRBV4-3,TRBJ2-7,ASSHPGHVTYEQY
TRBV5-6,TRBJ2-3,ASSLIGRAAGHTDTQY
TRBV28,TRBJ2-5,ASSFGGTLETQY
TRBV29-1,TRBJ2-7,SVEQGAGGTYEQY
TRBV5-1,TRBJ1-2,ASSLVGQGADGYT
TRBV7-2,TRBJ1-4,ASSLAWRATNEKLF
TRBV7-3,TRBJ2-6,ASTHYSGANVLT
TRBV28,TRBJ1-1,ASSPRGLQNTEAF
TRBV7-8,TRBJ2-6,ASSLRTGANVLT
TRBV9,TRBJ2-1,ASSVASDPYNEQF
TRBV30,TRBJ2-7,AWSRLAGSYEQY
TRBV30,TRBJ2-5,AWSTGRGLETQY
TRBV5-6,TRBJ2-5,ASSLRGPGTQETQY
TRBV6-5,TRBJ1-2,ASRQGFGYT
TRBV6-6,TRBJ2-1,ASREQGSSYNEQF